The entry below describes one T cell receptor (beta chain). The antigen it recognizes is unknown. It has no much larger one-base neighbor in the sample; base qualities were not kept. The sample belongs to a study of post-analysis software for immune sequencing data (dated by TCRdb to between 2015 and 2017). Background on the whole study: Relapsing-remitting, secondary progressive and progressive-relapsing multiple sclerosis were recorded as disease courses, and subtype annotation was lacking for some patients. The patient repertoires were compared against roughly 12 previously published healthy control repertoires obtained from donors aged 6 to 25 years. A subset of samples was prepared in parallel using single-end sample barcoding, then pooled and co-amplified after Illumina adapter ligation. Beyond this particular receptor, the publication reports: Significantly higher frequencies in patients than in controls were found for roughly five TRBV segments, including TRBV5-6, TRBV5-1 and TRBV20-1. Significantly lower normalized Chao1 diversity was found in multiple sclerosis patients than in controls, suggesting substantial peripheral T-cell clonal expansion. The control group was slightly older than the multiple sclerosis patient group. When samples were clustered directly using the F measure, samples prepared in the same batch co-clustered strongly, which prompted a batch-effect correction.

Libraries were prepared through PCR. Reads for this sample came from an Illumina HiSeq 2500. Unique molecular identifiers were incorporated into TCR beta cDNA libraries to reduce PCR and sequencing biases. Every 1 to 10 million input T cells yielded roughly 0.5 million cDNA molecules, meaning each molecule approximated one T cell. The patient libraries were prepared and sequenced using the same protocol as the earlier healthy control dataset. Within a given batch, samples were prepared together, multiplexed and sequenced on the same HiSeq lane. Regarding the original processing steps: MIGEC handled the raw barcoded reads, throwing out single-read molecular identifier groups before consensus assembly and CDR3 extraction. Clonotype tables were post-analysed with VDJtools, normalizing diversity by down-sampling all datasets to the smallest sample size. Repertoire overlap clustering matched CDR3 amino acid but not nucleotide sequences to correct batch-related cross-sample contamination. TCRdb trimmed public reads at Q25 via fastp, called clones via MiXCR and kept in-frame beta chains. When rows share a CDR3 protein, they turn into one entry using the most common DNA and genes. These V and J calls derive from TCRdb rather than the authors' analysis. This sample has some 700,000 distinct CDR3 sequences in its table, and 55% to 60% of those were observed once. The top ten hold about 11% of the sample.

To demonstrate the VDJtools post-analysis software, TCR beta repertoires were profiled from the peripheral blood of more than ten young patients with multiple sclerosis. Multiple sclerosis patients were children and adolescents aged about 6 to 15 years. The junction carries 7 bases between V and J, which are trimmed by 4 bases and 4 bases respectively. The CDR3, cysteine through phenylalanine, is 12 amino acids long. Solely the CDR3 DNA is kept, with 36 bases framed from the first base. The germline V gene (reference sequence) sets CDR1 to GTSNPN and CDR2 to SVGIG. The chain uses TRBV30 and TRBJ2-2; the D gene remains uncertain. The receptor's source is a girl aged 2 to 10 with multiple sclerosis. Sequencing was done on a sample of blood. In nucleotide form, the sequence is TGTGCCTGGATCGCAACCACCGGGGAGCTGTTTTTT. This is translated as CAWIATTGELFF.